The rows below give T cell receptor beta chains drawn from one sample of a study of regulatory T cells in long-lasting Graves disease. TCRdb re-derived calls from the multiplex PCR reads in MiXCR, one entry per CDR3 protein. The repertoire holds about 450,000 distinct CDR3 sequences, with roughly 15% as singletons. Another study also made use of these data, one on T cells in Graves' hyperthyroidism and ophthalmopathy.

The specimen was peripheral blood mononuclear cells (PBMCs), collected at new diagnosis, from a patient treated with antithyroid drugs. Source of these receptors: a woman aged 45 to 65 with Graves disease. CDR3s include the opening cysteine and the closing phenylalanine or tryptophan. A D gene is named only where the DNA matches it firmly. The size field is filled for only some rows; it gives once, few, many or a size class.

.	TRBV10-1	TRBJ1-2	TRBD1	CASSESRTGNGYTF	TGCGCCAGCAGTGAGTCCCGGACAGGGAATGGCTACACCTTC
many	TRBV19	TRBJ2-1	TRBD2	CASSIAGGLAPNEQFF	TGTGCCAGTAGTATCGCGGGGGGACTAGCTCCGAATGAGCAGTTCTTC
many	TRBV2	TRBJ1-4	.	CASNRQPGGNEKLFF	TGTGCCAGCAACAGACAGCCGGGGGGTAATGAAAAACTGTTTTTT
few	TRBV2	TRBJ2-3	TRBD1	CASREQGATDTQYF	TGTGCCAGCAGGGAACAGGGGGCCACAGATACGCAGTATTTT
few	TRBV28	TRBJ1-2	.	CASSLIVGGGYTF	TGTGCCAGCAGTCTCATAGTCGGGGGAGGCTACACCTTC
few	TRBV6-5	TRBJ2-1	.	CASSYFGRPGVEQFF	TGTGCCAGCAGTTACTTCGGGCGGCCCGGGGTTGAGCAGTTCTTC
many	TRBV11-2	TRBJ2-7	TRBD2	CASSLIRLAGVAYEQYF	TGTGCCAGCAGCTTAATTCGACTAGCGGGAGTGGCCTACGAGCAGTACTTC
many	TRBV2	TRBJ2-7	TRBD2	CARGGTSSYEQYF	TGTGCCAGGGGGGGGACTAGCTCCTACGAGCAGTACTTC
many	TRBV28	TRBJ2-7	.	CASSLFQGVNEQYF	TGTGCCAGCAGTTTATTCCAGGGAGTCAACGAGCAGTACTTC
many	TRBV5-1	TRBJ2-1	.	CASSPPSSSHNEQFF	TGCGCCAGCAGCCCGCCTAGCAGTTCCCACAATGAGCAGTTCTTC
many	TRBV6-1	TRBJ1-1	TRBD1	CASNQRTGEENTEAFF	TGTGCCAGCAATCAAAGGACAGGGGAGGAAAACACTGAAGCTTTCTTT
many	TRBV28	TRBJ1-5	.	CATRFGNQPQHF	TGTGCCACCAGGTTTGGCAATCAGCCCCAGCATTTT
few	TRBV28	TRBJ2-3	TRBD2	CASRPPGLAGASPDAQYF	TGTGCCAGCAGACCCCCGGGACTAGCGGGGGCAAGCCCAGATGCGCAGTATTTT
many	TRBV27	TRBJ2-1	.	CASGGLNYNEQFF	TGTGCCAGCGGGGGACTGAACTACAATGAGCAGTTCTTC
.	TRBV6-5	TRBJ2-1	TRBD2	CASSYTLAGVNEQFF	TGTGCCAGCAGTTACACCCTAGCGGGAGTGAATGAGCAGTTCTTC
few	TRBV6-1	TRBJ2-7	.	CASGLDLYEQYF	TGTGCCAGCGGATTGGATCTTTACGAGCAGTACTTC
many	TRBV11-1	TRBJ1-1	TRBD1	CASSLPGQMNTEAFF	TGTGCCAGCAGCTTACCGGGACAGATGAACACTGAAGCTTTCTTT
few	TRBV5-1	TRBJ2-2	.	CASSFSKGGAGELFF	TGCGCCAGCAGCTTTAGTAAAGGGGGAGCCGGGGAGCTGTTTTTT
many	TRBV2	TRBJ1-1	.	CASSTNGGGTEAFF	TGTGCCAGCAGCACTAACGGGGGTGGGACTGAAGCTTTCTTT
.	TRBV18	TRBJ2-5	TRBD1	CASSLTTGTAETQYF	TGTGCCAGCTCACTAACGACCGGGACAGCAGAGACCCAGTACTTC
.	TRBV18	TRBJ1-1	.	CASSPRRVDIMNTEAFF	TGTGCCAGCTCACCCAGAAGAGTCGACATAATGAACACTGAAGCTTTCTTT
many	TRBV4-1	TRBJ2-3	TRBD2	CASSPLAGGPNTQYF	TGCGCCAGCAGCCCCTTAGCGGGAGGGCCTAATACGCAGTATTTT
many	TRBV7-2	TRBJ1-4	.	CASSLQADEKLFF	TGTGCCAGCAGCTTGCAGGCGGACGAAAAACTGTTTTTT
.	TRBV6-2/TRBV6-3	TRBJ1-5	.	CASSYLLTGTQHF	TGTGCCAGCAGTTATTTGTTAACAGGCACCCAGCATTTT
.	TRBV5-4	TRBJ2-1	.	CASSLGGAGGGYNEQFF	TGTGCCAGCAGCTTGGGGGGGGCAGGCGGCGGGTACAATGAGCAGTTCTTC
few	TRBV6-1	TRBJ1-2	.	CASSPRTDTYGYTF	TGTGCCAGCAGTCCCAGGACGGACACCTATGGCTACACCTTC
many	TRBV28	TRBJ1-1	.	CASSLGVSDTEAFF	TGTGCCAGCAGTTTAGGGGTTTCGGACACTGAAGCTTTCTTT
.	TRBV13	TRBJ2-2	TRBD1	CASSFGTGLTGELFF	TGTGCCAGCAGCTTCGGGACAGGGCTCACCGGGGAGCTGTTTTTT
few	TRBV29-1	TRBJ2-7	.	CSVDSRDNEQYF	TGCAGCGTTGATAGCCGTGACAATGAGCAGTACTTC
many	TRBV28	TRBJ2-7	.	CASSFSYGKQNYEQYF	TGTGCCAGCAGTTTTAGTTATGGAAAACAAAACTACGAGCAGTACTTC
many	TRBV7-8	TRBJ1-2	.	CASSLGQSIYGYTF	TGTGCCAGCAGCTTAGGACAGAGCATCTATGGCTACACCTTC
few	TRBV19	TRBJ2-1	.	CASSINYNEQFF	TGTGCCAGTAGTATCAACTACAATGAGCAGTTCTTC
many	TRBV27	TRBJ2-1	.	CASSLSRGKQFF	TGTGCCAGCAGTTTATCGCGGGGTAAGCAGTTCTTC
many	TRBV5-6	TRBJ2-5	.	CASSLGRSRQETQYF	TGTGCCAGCAGCTTGGGTCGGTCCAGACAAGAGACCCAGTACTTC
many	TRBV7-2	TRBJ1-4	.	CASSLGGHGEKLFF	TGTGCCAGCAGCTTAGGGGGGCATGGTGAAAAACTGTTTTTT
few	TRBV4-1	TRBJ1-5	.	CASSQWGRSGNQPQHF	TGCGCCAGCAGCCAATGGGGGCGATCGGGCAATCAGCCCCAGCATTTT
few	TRBV19	TRBJ2-6	.	CASSITGQSPGANVLTF	TGTGCCAGTAGTATCACAGGGCAATCCCCTGGGGCCAACGTCCTGACTTTC
many	TRBV2	TRBJ2-5	.	CASTSSQETQYF	TGTGCCAGCACCTCGTCCCAAGAGACCCAGTACTTC
.	TRBV24-1	TRBJ2-2	.	CATSDETANTGELFF	TGTGCCACCAGTGATGAGACAGCGAACACCGGGGAGCTGTTTTTT
few	TRBV19	TRBJ2-3	.	CASATAPMADTQYF	TGTGCCAGTGCCACGGCACCCATGGCAGATACGCAGTATTTT
many	TRBV7-9	TRBJ2-7	.	CASSLSPPKIYEQYF	TGTGCCAGCAGCTTAAGTCCACCTAAGATCTACGAGCAGTACTTC
many	TRBV25-1	TRBJ2-1	TRBD2	CASSRDYKENEQFF	TGTGCCAGCAGCCGGGACTATAAGGAGAATGAGCAGTTCTTC
few	TRBV29-1	TRBJ1-1	.	CSVEGTAGGNTEASF	TGCAGCGTTGAAGGAACTGCCGGGGGAAACACTGAAGCTTCCTTT
few	TRBV28	TRBJ2-1	TRBD1	CASRTSGGPYNEQFF	TGTGCCAGCAGAACTTCAGGGGGTCCCTACAATGAGCAGTTCTTC
many	TRBV10-3	TRBJ1-5	.	CATATAGNNQPQHF	TGTGCCACAGCGACAGCGGGGAACAATCAGCCCCAGCATTTT
many	TRBV12-3/TRBV12-4	TRBJ1-1	.	CASSLVGAEAFF	TGTGCCAGCAGCTTGGTGGGCGCTGAAGCTTTCTTT
few	TRBV6-9	TRBJ1-2	TRBD1	CASSYSGQGWYYGYTF	TGTGCCAGCAGTTACTCTGGACAGGGTTGGTACTATGGCTACACCTTC
many	TRBV28	TRBJ2-2	.	CASSLLRAAYTGELFF	TGTGCCAGCAGTTTATTAAGGGCTGCATACACCGGGGAGCTGTTTTTT
many	TRBV5-4	TRBJ2-1	TRBD2	CASSGLAAKSYNEQFF	TGTGCCAGCAGTGGACTAGCGGCCAAGTCCTACAATGAGCAGTTCTTC
many	TRBV20-1	TRBJ2-2	.	CSATRTQNTGELFF	TGCAGTGCTACCCGGACACAGAACACCGGGGAGCTGTTTTTT
many	TRBV30	TRBJ2-3	.	CAWSSGSDTQYF	TGTGCCTGGAGCTCAGGGTCAGATACGCAGTATTTT
many	TRBV27	TRBJ2-3	.	CASSFGGRGTQYF	TGTGCCAGCAGTTTTGGGGGGAGAGGAACGCAGTATTTT
many	TRBV12-3/TRBV12-4	TRBJ2-7	TRBD2	CASSLLAGGEQYF	TGTGCCAGCAGTTTACTAGCGGGAGGAGAGCAGTACTTC